This TCR beta chain was retrieved from a study of T-cell memory formation after mild COVID-19. General observations from the study: Day 15 to 85 contracting clones showed balanced CD4/CD8; later expanders leaned CD4+. CD8+ contracting clones occupied EMRA, while CD4+ ones occupied mainly CM and EM.

V was pared by 2 bases and J by 8 bases, with 19 bases of the junction left unmatched. The CDR3 extends over 19 amino acids. The germline CDR1 and CDR2 sequences are SGDLS and YYNGEE. This clonotype was found a few times. As yet, its antigen is unknown. Amplification by 5'RACE using constant-segment primers produced TCR alpha and TCR beta cDNA libraries that carried sample barcodes and UMIs. TCRdb recomputed calls from the 5' RACE reads with MiXCR, one row per CDR3 protein. The sample lists 410,000 or so distinct CDR3 sequences; roughly a quarter were seen once. The clonotype originates from an adult woman who had mild COVID-19 (a few samples of this study predate the infection). Cell type and time point are not known. This chain uses TRBV9 with TRBJ2-1; 10 bases are shared with TRBD2. The sequenced sample was PBMCs or a T cell subset sorted from them (not recorded which). Here the CDR3 reads CASSVYGSAAGGSGDEQFF. CDR3 bases: TGTGCCAGCAGCGTTTATGGGTCTGCAGCGGGAGGGAGCGGGGATGAGCAGTTCTTC.